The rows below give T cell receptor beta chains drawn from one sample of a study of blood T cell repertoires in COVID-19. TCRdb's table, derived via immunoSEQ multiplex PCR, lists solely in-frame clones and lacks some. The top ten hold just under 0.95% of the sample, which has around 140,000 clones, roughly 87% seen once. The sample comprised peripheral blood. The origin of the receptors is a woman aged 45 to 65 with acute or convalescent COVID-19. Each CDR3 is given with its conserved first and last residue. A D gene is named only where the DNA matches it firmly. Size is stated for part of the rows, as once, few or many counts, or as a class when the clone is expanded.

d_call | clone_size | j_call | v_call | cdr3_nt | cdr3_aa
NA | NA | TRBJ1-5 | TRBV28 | TGTGCCAGCAGCTCCCCAGGGGAGGGAGTAGGCAATCAGCCCCAGCATTTT | CASSSPGEGVGNQPQHF
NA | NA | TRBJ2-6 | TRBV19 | TGTGCCAGTAGTATTGGTGCAGGGTTTAGCTCTGGGGCCAACGTCCTGACTTTC | CASSIGAGFSSGANVLTF
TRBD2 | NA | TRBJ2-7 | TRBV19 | TGTGCCAGTAGCCCCTCTGCCCGGCGGGGGGACTACGAGCAGTACTTC | CASSPSARRGDYEQYF
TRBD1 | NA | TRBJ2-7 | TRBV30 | TGTGCCTGGAGGATAGGGACCGGGACAGGGAGGAGCGAGCAGTACTTC | CAWRIGTGTGRSEQYF
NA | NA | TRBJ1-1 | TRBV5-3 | TGTGCCAGAAGCTCTGGAGGGTCACCTCAGGGTGAAGCTTTCTTT | CARSSGGSPQGEAFF
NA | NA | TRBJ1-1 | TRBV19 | TGTGCCAGTAGTGCCGTAGGGGGCACTGAAGCTTTCTTT | CASSAVGGTEAFF
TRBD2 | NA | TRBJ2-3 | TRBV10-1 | TGCGCCAGCAGTGACCCCTTAGCGGGGGGCGACACAGATACGCAGTATTTT | CASSDPLAGGDTDTQYF
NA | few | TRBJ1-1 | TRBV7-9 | TGTGCCAGCAGCTTAGACAGAAAGGAAGCTTTCTTT | CASSLDRKEAFF
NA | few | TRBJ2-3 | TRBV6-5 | TGTGCCAGCGGCGGTGACACAGATACGCAGTATTTT | CASGGDTDTQYF
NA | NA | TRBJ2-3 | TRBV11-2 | TGTGCCAGCAGTCCCTCCGGGGCAGATACGCAGTATTTT | CASSPSGADTQYF
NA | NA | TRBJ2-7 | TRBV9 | TGTGCCAGCAGCCCTGACACGCACTACGAGCAGTACTTC | CASSPDTHYEQYF
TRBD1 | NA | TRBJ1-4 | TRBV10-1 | TGCGCCAGCAGTGGGCCCCCGTTTGGACAGGGGTTCGGAAAACTGTTTTTT | CASSGPPFGQGFGKLFF
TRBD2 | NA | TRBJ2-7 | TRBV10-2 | TGCGCCAGCAGTGACGGGGGGCGCGGGGGGTACGAGCAGTACTTC | CASSDGGRGGYEQYF
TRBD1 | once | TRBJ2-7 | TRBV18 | TGTGCCAGCTCATCGGGACAGGGGGCGTCCTACGAGCAGTACTTC | CASSSGQGASYEQYF
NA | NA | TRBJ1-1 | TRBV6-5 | TGTGCCAGCAATAACCGTGCGGGGTGGGGTTCAGCTTTCTTT | CASNNRAGWGSAFF
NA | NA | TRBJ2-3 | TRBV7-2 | TGTGCCAGCAGCCCCGATAGCACGAATACGCAGTATTTT | CASSPDSTNTQYF
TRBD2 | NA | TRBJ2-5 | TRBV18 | TGTGCCAGCTCTTCCGGGGGGCAAGAGACCCAGTACTTC | CASSSGGQETQYF
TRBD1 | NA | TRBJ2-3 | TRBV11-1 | TGTGCCAGCAGCTTCGGGACAGCCCCAGATACGCAGTATTTT | CASSFGTAPDTQYF
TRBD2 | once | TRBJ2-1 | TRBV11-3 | TGTGCCAGCAGCTTATACGGGACTAGCGCCTACAATGAGCAGTTCTTC | CASSLYGTSAYNEQFF